These T cell receptor beta chains were read from a single sample in a study of blood T cell repertoires in COVID-19. Produced via immunoSEQ multiplex PCR; TCRdb's table is partial and in-frame only. The table has about 140,000 clones, approximately 79% seen once. Sample: peripheral blood. These receptors were obtained from a man aged 55 to 70 with acute or convalescent COVID-19. CDR3s include the opening cysteine and the closing phenylalanine or tryptophan. A D gene is named only where the DNA matches it firmly. Size values are once, few and many counts, or a class for expanded clones, and some rows have none.

len: 13; v_gene: TRBV2; d_gene: .; abundance: .; j_gene: TRBJ2-3; CDR3nt: TGTGCCAGCACTCGAGGTCGCACAGATACGCAGTATTTT; CDR3aa: CASTRGRTDTQYF
len: 14; v_gene: TRBV9; d_gene: .; abundance: few; j_gene: TRBJ1-5; CDR3nt: TGTGCCAGCAGCGTAGACGGGTCAGGGCAGCCCCAGCATTTT; CDR3aa: CASSVDGSGQPQHF
len: 16; v_gene: TRBV6-4; d_gene: .; abundance: .; j_gene: TRBJ2-2; CDR3nt: TGTGCCAGCAGTGACCGACATGGCAAGAACACCGGGGAGCTGTTTTTT; CDR3aa: CASSDRHGKNTGELFF
len: 15; v_gene: TRBV28; d_gene: .; abundance: few; j_gene: TRBJ1-2; CDR3nt: TGTGCCAGCAGTTTATCAGGACAAGGCCGGTATGGCTACACCTTC; CDR3aa: CASSLSGQGRYGYTF
len: 14; v_gene: TRBV20-1; d_gene: .; abundance: .; j_gene: TRBJ2-7; CDR3nt: TGCAGTGCTAGTCGCGGAACCAACTCCTACGAGCAGTACTTC; CDR3aa: CSASRGTNSYEQYF
len: 16; v_gene: TRBV7-2; d_gene: TRBD2; abundance: .; j_gene: TRBJ2-7; CDR3nt: TGTGCCAGCAGCTTAGTGGGGACGGGAGGGTTCTACGAGCAGTACTTC; CDR3aa: CASSLVGTGGFYEQYF
len: 16; v_gene: TRBV6-2/TRBV6-3; d_gene: .; abundance: .; j_gene: TRBJ1-1; CDR3nt: TGTGCCAGCAGCCTAATGCAACCGGGACAACCGATCGGAGCTTTCTTT; CDR3aa: CASSLMQPGQPIGAFF
len: 15; v_gene: TRBV27; d_gene: .; abundance: .; j_gene: TRBJ2-7; CDR3nt: TGTGCCAGCAGTCCCCGGGGTGGGAGCTCCTACGAGCAGTACTTC; CDR3aa: CASSPRGGSSYEQYF
len: 15; v_gene: TRBV5-1; d_gene: TRBD1; abundance: .; j_gene: TRBJ2-7; CDR3nt: TGCGCCAGCAGCCCTTCCCCGGACAGGACCTACGAGCAGTACTTC; CDR3aa: CASSPSPDRTYEQYF
len: 14; v_gene: TRBV11-2; d_gene: TRBD1; abundance: .; j_gene: TRBJ2-7; CDR3nt: TGTGCCAGCAGCTTAGTGAACAGGGGTTACGAGCAGTACTTC; CDR3aa: CASSLVNRGYEQYF
len: 14; v_gene: TRBV6-5; d_gene: .; abundance: .; j_gene: TRBJ1-5; CDR3nt: TGTGCCAGCAGCCCACGGGGTCGCAATCAGCCCCAGCATTTT; CDR3aa: CASSPRGRNQPQHF
len: 14; v_gene: TRBV3-1/TRBV3-2; d_gene: .; abundance: .; j_gene: TRBJ1-6; CDR3nt: TGTGCCAGCAGCCGTTGTACAGGGTTATCACCCCTCCACTTT; CDR3aa: CASSRCTGLSPLHF
len: 14; v_gene: TRBV28; d_gene: .; abundance: .; j_gene: TRBJ2-1; CDR3nt: TGTGCCAGCAGGGGGAGCGGAGCCCTAAATGAGCAGTTCTTC; CDR3aa: CASRGSGALNEQFF
len: 13; v_gene: TRBV28; d_gene: .; abundance: .; j_gene: TRBJ1-1; CDR3nt: TGTGCCAGCAGTTTGGGGAGACAGGTTGAAGCTTTCTTT; CDR3aa: CASSLGRQVEAFF
len: 16; v_gene: TRBV11-2; d_gene: TRBD2; abundance: .; j_gene: TRBJ2-5; CDR3nt: TGTGCCAGCAGCTTAGAGGTCCGACTAGCGGGAGAGACCCAGTACTTC; CDR3aa: CASSLEVRLAGETQYF
len: 16; v_gene: TRBV20-1; d_gene: .; abundance: .; j_gene: TRBJ1-1; CDR3nt: TGCAGTGCTAGTCCTTTCGACAGGACCCTGAACACTGAAGCTTTCTTT; CDR3aa: CSASPFDRTLNTEAFF
len: 14; v_gene: TRBV6-6; d_gene: .; abundance: .; j_gene: TRBJ1-1; CDR3nt: TGTGCCAGCAGTTACGCCCCGGGGGGCACTGAAGCTTTCTTT; CDR3aa: CASSYAPGGTEAFF
len: 14; v_gene: TRBV6-5; d_gene: TRBD1; abundance: few; j_gene: TRBJ1-4; CDR3nt: TGTGCCAGCAGTTACCCGGGGACAGTCGAAGGACTGTTTTTT; CDR3aa: CASSYPGTVEGLFF
len: 15; v_gene: TRBV3-1/TRBV3-2; d_gene: TRBD2; abundance: .; j_gene: TRBJ2-1; CDR3nt: TGTGCCAGCAGCCTAGGACTAGCCTCCTACAATGAGCAGTTCTTC; CDR3aa: CASSLGLASYNEQFF
len: 14; v_gene: TRBV5-6; d_gene: .; abundance: once; j_gene: TRBJ1-5; CDR3nt: TGTGCCAGCAGTTGGGGGCCGGGAAATCAGCCCCAGCATTTT; CDR3aa: CASSWGPGNQPQHF
len: 12; v_gene: TRBV28; d_gene: .; abundance: .; j_gene: TRBJ2-7; CDR3nt: TGTGCCAGCACCCTAGGGGTTGACGAGCAGTACTTC; CDR3aa: CASTLGVDEQYF
len: 16; v_gene: TRBV19; d_gene: .; abundance: .; j_gene: TRBJ2-2; CDR3nt: TGTGCCAGTAGTATAGCTCTAGCGCCAAACACCGGGGAGCTGTTTTTT; CDR3aa: CASSIALAPNTGELFF
len: 16; v_gene: TRBV28; d_gene: .; abundance: .; j_gene: TRBJ2-5; CDR3nt: TGTGCCAGCAGTTTATCCCCTAGCCCCCCCAAAGAGACCCAGTACTTC; CDR3aa: CASSLSPSPPKETQYF
len: 18; v_gene: TRBV6-2/TRBV6-3; d_gene: TRBD2; abundance: few; j_gene: TRBJ2-5; CDR3nt: TGTGCCAGCAGTTACTCGATCTTAGCGGGAGCCCCTCGTGAGACCCAGTACTTC; CDR3aa: CASSYSILAGAPRETQYF
len: 18; v_gene: TRBV5-4; d_gene: .; abundance: .; j_gene: TRBJ2-1; CDR3nt: TGTGCCAGCAGCTCGGGCAACAGGGCCGGCATAACTTACAATGAGCAGTTCTTC; CDR3aa: CASSSGNRAGITYNEQFF
len: 16; v_gene: TRBV11-2; d_gene: TRBD1; abundance: .; j_gene: TRBJ2-7; CDR3nt: TGTGCCAGCAGCTTAGATCAAGGCAGGGGGAACGACGAGCAGTACTTC; CDR3aa: CASSLDQGRGNDEQYF
len: 13; v_gene: TRBV28; d_gene: TRBD1; abundance: few; j_gene: TRBJ2-2; CDR3nt: TGTGCCACACGACAGGGTCTTACCGGGGAGCTGTTTTTT; CDR3aa: CATRQGLTGELFF
len: 16; v_gene: TRBV3-1/TRBV3-2; d_gene: TRBD1; abundance: .; j_gene: TRBJ2-7; CDR3nt: TGTGCCAGCAGCCACCGAACAGGGGGCCGAACCTACGAGCAGTACTTC; CDR3aa: CASSHRTGGRTYEQYF